The 22 T cell receptor beta chains below were found in one sample sequenced in a study of regulatory T cells in long-lasting Graves disease. TCR beta libraries were built with iRepertoire HTBI primers and Arm-PCR of CDR3 regions. TCRdb fed the multiplex PCR reads into MiXCR, producing one record per CDR3 protein. Of almost 350,000 distinct CDR3 sequences listed, roughly 21% were seen once; the top ten hold just under 30%. Sample time point: persistent/refractory GD, antithyroid drugs over 5 years with positive TRAb. Researchers made the TCR library from RNA that was extracted from PBMCs. This specimen consisted of peripheral blood mononuclear cells (PBMCs), obtained when the disease was refractory, from a patient treated with antithyroid drugs. The receptor source for this set is a female donor with Graves disease.

The gene calls are TRBV5-1 and TRBJ2-7, with TRBD1 matching 7 bases. This CDR3 is 14 amino acids long. The germline V gene encodes CDR1 SGHRS and CDR2 YFSETQ. The junction had 4 bases not matched to a gene; V was cut back by 3 bases and J by 1 base. The CDR3 nucleotides are TGCGCCAGCAGCTCCGGACAGGCGTCCTACGAGCAGTACTTC. Translation gives CASSSGQASYEQYF.

This clonotype was observed a handful of times. The CDR3 is CASSHLPGQRTSGGYEQYF. CDR3 coding DNA: TGTGCCAGCAGCCATCTTCCGGGACAGAGGACTAGCGGGGGGTACGAGCAGTACTTC. The chain employs TRBV7-9 and TRBJ2-7, with 14 bases fitting TRBD2. From germline, CDR1 is SEHNR and CDR2 FQNEAQ (reference sequence). The CDR3 contains 19 residues. J gave up 4 bases and V 5 bases, and 16 bases lay outside the gene matches. Full variable domain (remainder filled in from reference TRBV7-9 and TRBJ2-7): DTGVSQNPRHKITKRGQNVTFRCDPISEHNRLYWYRQTLGQGPEFLTYFQNEAQLEKSRLLSDRFSAERPKGSFSTLEIQRTEQGDSAMYLCASSHLPGQRTSGGYEQYFGPGTRLTVT.

This clonotype was picked up a small number of times. The chain has TRBV27 and TRBJ2-3; 11 bases line up with TRBD1. This CDR3 is built from 15 residues. Germline trimming cut 4 bases from V and 7 bases from J; bases unmatched to any gene: 7. Germline V gives CDR1 MNHEY, CDR2 SMNVEV (reference sequence). The CDR3, as DNA: TGTGCCAGCAGTTCCCGGACAGGGGGCCCGAATACGCAGTATTTT. Translated: CASSSRTGGPNTQYF.

This clonotype was picked up a small number of times. The rearrangement joins TRBV5-1 to TRBJ2-7, with D perhaps given as TRBD1 or TRBD2 (6 bases each). The V gene lost 0 bases and the J gene lost 3 bases, with 13 bases spanning the gap. Germline-derived CDR1 and CDR2 are SGHRS and YFSETQ. The CDR3 is 15 residues long. The CDR3 region is CASSLERGVGYEQYF. CDR3 nucleotide sequence: TGCGCCAGCAGCTTGGAAAGGGGGGTGGGCTACGAGCAGTACTTC.

This clonotype was counted ten times or more. The chain carries TRBV28 and TRBJ2-7; D possibly matches TRBD1 or TRBD2 (6 bases each). This CDR3 is 15 amino acids long. V was trimmed by 5 bases and J by 1 base, leaving 15 bases between them. Germline CDR1 and CDR2: MDHEN and SYDVKM. The CDR3 loop reads CASSPPGATSYEQYF. Here the CDR3 DNA reads TGTGCCAGCAGTCCGCCGGGGGCCACATCCTACGAGCAGTACTTC.

This clonotype showed up many times. The CDR3 region has the DNA TGTGCCAGCTCTAGCGGGAACGGTTACGAGCAGTACTTC. This encodes CASSSGNGYEQYF. The chain joins TRBV19 to TRBJ2-7, with 9 bases aligning to TRBD2. The trim removed 9 bases at V and 4 bases at J, leaving 7 bases unmatched. Germline V CDR1 and CDR2: LNHDA, SQIVND (reference sequence). The CDR3 is 13 residues long.

The genes are TRBV6-2 or TRBV6-3 and TRBJ1-2; 8 nucleotides agree with TRBD1. V lost 6 bases and J lost 4; bases outside the gene matches: 10. Germline-derived CDR1 and CDR2 are MNHEY and SVGEGT. The CDR3 sequence is 15 residues long. The chain's CDR3 is CASRDTTGASYGYTF. Here the CDR3 DNA reads TGTGCCAGCAGAGACACGACAGGGGCTAGCTATGGCTACACCTTC.

The chain has TRBV6-1 and TRBJ1-4, with 8 bases identical to TRBD1. This CDR3 is built from 14 residues. Germline trimming cut 6 bases from V and 8 bases from J; bases unmatched to any gene: 8. Per germline, CDR1 MNHNS and CDR2 SASEGT. CDR3 DNA: TGTGCCAGCAGCCGACAGGGGCCAAGGGAAAAACTGTTTTTT. This encodes CASSRQGPREKLFF.

This rearrangement joins TRBV19 to TRBJ1-1; D might be TRBD1 (5 bases). The CDR3 runs to 15 residues. Germline-derived CDR1 and CDR2 are LNHDA and SQIVND (reference sequence). V shed 3 bases and J shed 0 bases, with 11 bases lying between them. The CDR3 sequence: CASSIGRGMNTEAFF. The DNA of the CDR3 is TGTGCCAGTAGTATTGGGAGGGGAATGAACACTGAAGCTTTCTTT.

Note on this clonotype: A far larger clone is just one base off, so this is likely a read error. Since no conserved phenylalanine or tryptophan closes the CDR3, a read error is the likely cause. The chain joins TRBV6-1 to TRBJ2-7; 8 bases align to TRBD1. Germline V lookup: CDR1 MNHNS, CDR2 SASEGT. This CDR3 is built from 13 residues. Trimming removed 4 bases from V and 2 bases from J; junction bases left unmatched: 1. The CDR3 sequence: CASSGTGPYEQYL. DNA of the CDR3: TGTGCCAGCAGTGGGACAGGGCCCTACGAGCAGTACCTC.

In its sample, this clonotype was seen many times. The J gene is TRBJ2-7, the V gene TRBV7-9, with 10 bases matching TRBD2. The germline CDR1 and CDR2 sequences are SEHNR and FQNEAQ (reference sequence). The V gene end was trimmed by 5 bases and the J gene end by 2 bases; junction bases not matched to a gene: 6. This CDR3 is 15 amino acids long. The DNA of the CDR3 is TGTGCCAGCAGCCAGGCCGGACTAGCGGCCTACGAGCAGTACTTC. As protein: CASSQAGLAAYEQYF. The full variable domain, in which reference TRBV7-9 and TRBJ2-7 provide the parts outside the CDR3, is DTGVSQNPRHKITKRGQNVTFRCDPISEHNRLYWYRQTLGQGPEFLTYFQNEAQLEKSRLLSDRFSAERPKGSFSTLEIQRTEQGDSAMYLCASSQAGLAAYEQYFGPGTRLTVT.

This rearrangement joins TRBV7-2 to TRBJ2-7, with 8 nucleotides matching TRBD2. CDR3 length equals 16 residues. Germline assignment: CDR1 SGHTA and CDR2 FQGNSA. J lost 0 bases, V lost 1 base, and 5 bases had no gene match. DNA of the CDR3: TGTGCCAGCAGCTTAGTCACACTAGCGGCCTCCTACGAGCAGTACTTC. It is translated as CASSLVTLAASYEQYF.

Only a few counts were recorded for this clonotype. The genes are TRBV6-4 and TRBJ2-2; possibly TRBD1 for D (5 bases). This CDR3 contains 16 residues. V dropped 5 bases and J dropped 1 base, with 14 bases sitting between them. Germline V gene data show CDR1 as MRHNA and CDR2 as SNTAGT. CDR3 in amino acids: CASSYPGRGNTGELFF. DNA of the CDR3: TGTGCCAGCAGTTACCCCGGTAGGGGGAACACCGGGGAGCTGTTTTTT.

The chain links TRBV4-1 to TRBJ1-1; D perhaps matches TRBD1 (6 bases). Per the germline V gene, CDR1 is MGHRA and CDR2 is YSYEKL. This CDR3 spans 14 amino acids. With 2 bases removed from V and 8 bases from J, the gap between germline ends came to 15 bases. The CDR3 region is CASSQRVGQGEAFF. As DNA, the CDR3 is TGCGCCAGCAGCCAAAGGGTGGGGCAGGGGGAAGCTTTCTTT.

This clonotype was picked up many times. V and J are TRBV18 and TRBJ1-5; 12 nucleotides match TRBD1. The germline V gene encodes CDR1 KGHSH and CDR2 LQKENI. The CDR3 is 16 amino acids. V lost 2 bases to trimming and J lost 2 bases; unmatched junction nucleotides: 1. The CDR3 loop is CASSPGTGGRNQPQHF. In DNA form, the CDR3 reads TGTGCCAGCTCACCAGGGACAGGGGGCCGCAATCAGCCCCAGCATTTT. Filled out from reference TRBV18 and TRBJ1-5, the complete variable domain reads NAGVMQNPRHLVRRRGQEARLRCSPMKGHSHVYWYRQLPEEGLKFMVYLQKENIIDESGMPKERFSAEFPKEGPSILRIQQVVRGDSAAYFCASSPGTGGRNQPQHFGDGTRLSIL.

This clonotype was recorded at least ten times. This chain links TRBV6-1 with TRBJ2-7; 10 nucleotides align to TRBD2. The CDR3 runs to 15 residues. Germline assignment: CDR1 MNHNS and CDR2 SASEGT. The V gene end was trimmed by 5 bases and the J gene end by 5 bases; junction bases not matched to a gene: 9. CDR3 DNA sequence: TGTGCCAGCAGTACCCTAGCGGGAGCTCCCCACGAGCAGTACTTC. It specifies CASSTLAGAPHEQYF.

V gene TRBV7-8 combines with J gene TRBJ2-3, with D perhaps matching TRBD2 (6 bases). This CDR3 has 15 residues. V lost 1 base, J lost 3 bases, and 11 bases lay in between. Germline V lookup: CDR1 SGHVS, CDR2 FQNEAQ. CDR3 sequence reads: CASSLGLVGTDTQYF. The CDR3 nucleotides are TGTGCCAGCAGCTTAGGACTAGTCGGGACAGATACGCAGTATTTT.

There are many counts of this clonotype. V gene TRBV3-1 combines with J gene TRBJ2-5, with D possibly being TRBD1 or TRBD2 (5 bases each). The CDR3 has 13 amino acids. In germline, CDR1 is LGHDT, CDR2 YNNKEL (reference sequence). The V end lost 3 bases, the J end lost 1 base, and 6 bases lay between the germline ends. The CDR3 bases are TGTGCCAGCAGCCAGGGGACCCAAGAGACCCAGTACTTC. Protein: CASSQGTQETQYF.

This clonotype was seen at least ten times. The rearrangement joins TRBV2 to TRBJ1-2; 10 nucleotides line up with TRBD1. Germline CDR1 SNHLY, CDR2 FYNNEI. The length of the CDR3 is 13 residues. The J segment lost 7 bases and the V segment lost 11 bases, leaving 10 bases of the junction unmatched. This CDR3 is CAELMTGGGGYTF. CDR3 nucleotide sequence: TGTGCCGAACTAATGACAGGGGGCGGTGGCTACACCTTC.

At least ten counts were recorded for this clonotype. The V call is TRBV15, the J call TRBJ2-5; the D is unclear. The CDR3 is made up of 15 amino acids. CDR1 is LNHNV, CDR2 YYDKDF, per germline (reference sequence). Between the trimmed V and J ends, which lost 4 bases and 5 bases, there was a span of 17 bases. The CDR3 sequence is CATSTGFELGETQYF. As DNA, the CDR3 is TGTGCCACCAGCACCGGCTTCGAGTTGGGGGAGACCCAGTACTTC.

This clonotype was detected a few times. CDR3 protein: CSAAYPWAKNIQYF. CDR3 bases: TGCAGTGCTGCCTATCCCTGGGCCAAAAACATTCAGTACTTC. The gene calls are TRBV20-1 and TRBJ2-4; D unclear. CDR1 is DFQATT, CDR2 SNEGSKA, per germline (reference sequence). This CDR3 has 14 amino acids. Trimming took off 5 bases at V and 1 base at J, with 12 bases between the two ends.

There are many counts of this clonotype. The rearrangement links TRBV18 to TRBJ1-3, with TRBD1 matching over 9 bases. Trimming at V came to 5 bases and at J to 2 bases, leaving 7 bases not matched to a gene. The CDR3 covers 16 residues. Germline V gene sequence: CDR1 KGHSH, CDR2 LQKENI. The CDR3 sequence: CASSGGQGLTGNTIYF. CDR3 in DNA: TGTGCCAGCTCAGGAGGACAGGGGTTGACTGGAAACACCATATATTTT.